The 3 T cell receptor beta chains given below trace back to one sample, sequenced in a study of vaccination and CD4 T cells after COVID-19. Time point here: late sampling 161 to 241 days after vaccination in three convalescent patients. TCRdb reprocessed the PCR reads with MiXCR, giving one entry per CDR3 protein. This sample has just over 35,000 distinct CDR3 sequences, with 36% found just once. Specimen: CD4+ T cells from blood, collected about 7 months after SARS-CoV-2 vaccination. These receptors were obtained from a human donor who had recovered from COVID-19.

This clonotype was seen only a few times. The gene calls are TRBV27 and TRBJ1-2; D possibly corresponds to TRBD1 (6 bases). This CDR3 comprises 13 residues. Germline V CDR1 and CDR2: MNHEY, SMNVEV (reference sequence). Trimming left V 6 bases short and J 8 bases short, with 16 bases between. The CDR3 spells CASRGAARTGYTF. CDR3 sequence (DNA): TGTGCCAGCAGGGGGGCCGCTCGAACAGGCTACACCTTC.

The chain combines TRBV20-1 with TRBJ2-1, with D possibly being TRBD1 (6 bases). Trimming removed 4 bases at V and 4 bases at J, with 23 bases between. This CDR3 has 17 residues. The germline V gene has CDR1 DFQATT and CDR2 SNEGSKA (reference sequence). The CDR3 region has the DNA TGCAGTGCTATCATAATGAACTTAGAGGGGGAATACAATGAGCAGTTCTTC. Its protein product is CSAIIMNLEGEYNEQFF.

The chain has TRBV5-1 and TRBJ2-3; D not certain. The CDR3 sequence is 15 residues long. Trimming pared 0 bases from V and 6 bases from J, leaving 14 bases between. Germline V gives CDR1 SGHRS, CDR2 YFSETQ. The CDR3 region is CASSLGPPTRDTQYF. The DNA for the CDR3 is TGCGCCAGCAGCTTGGGCCCCCCTACCCGTGATACGCAGTATTTT.